This TCR beta chain emerged from a study of blood T cell repertoires in COVID-19. For the study at large: COVID-19 samples collected from the United States, Italy and Spain covered acute and convalescent phases.

Method: immunoSEQ multiplex PCR; TCRdb's copy keeps in-frame clones and lacks some. The sample includes around 270,000 clones, roughly 86% seen only once; the top ten take about 10%. Per germline, CDR1 SGHRS and CDR2 YFSETQ. This CDR3 comprises 17 residues. J lost 3 bases, V lost 2 bases, and 13 bases had no gene match. Sequencing was done on a sample of peripheral blood. V is TRBV5-1 and J is TRBJ1-1, with 7 bases lining up with TRBD1. The receptor was derived from a man between 40 and 49 years old who had recovered from COVID-19. CDR3 DNA: TGCGCCAGCAGCTTACAGAGAACAGGGGTTTCTTACACTGAAGCTTTCTTT. Its protein is CASSLQRTGVSYTEAFF.